This T cell receptor (beta chain) was sequenced in a study of blood T cell repertoires in COVID-19 (dated by TCRdb to the early 2020s). At the level of the whole study: Collaborator samples came from the United States, Italy and Spain and covered acute and convalescent phases of COVID-19. The material from the prospective study consisted of cDNA or gDNA derived from T cells, B-cell-depleted T cells, or PBMCs. Subjects who had been exposed to COVID-19, were actively infected with it, or had recovered from it provided the deeply sampled blood TCRbeta repertoires that made up the dataset. The repertoires were released in a freely available public database intended as a resource for research on the immune response to SARS-CoV-2. Samples came from the ongoing ImmuneRACE study (first 160 participants) plus 1,254 subjects from 6 global collaborators. Sample metadata almost always included a de-identified subject ID, COVID-19 status, age in years and sex. Where available, HLA class I and class II types were taken from metadata supplied by the sample provider and were not determined by assay-based typing.

Taken from cysteine to phenylalanine, the CDR3 has 17 residues. Only the CDR3 region is kept as DNA, spanning 51 bases read in frame from base 1. CDR1 and CDR2 (LGHNT, FRNRAP) derive from the germline V gene. What the research found in general, with its limitations: Clinical and demographic metadata were provided uncurated, with the amount varying by source and participant.

The immunoSEQ Assay, a bias-controlled multiplex PCR, was used to amplify TCRbeta CDR3 regions from genomic DNA. Turning to the authors' computational methods: The number of nucleated cells in each sample was estimated from the amplification of reference gene primers within the assay. Sequence reads were collapsed and filtered to measure the absolute abundance of every unique TCRbeta CDR3 rearrangement. For each sample, productive Simpson clonality was calculated as the square root of Simpson's diversity index across productive rearrangements. As stored in TCRdb, this immuneACCESS dataset retains in-frame rearrangements with V and J assigned. A fraction of the clones does not appear; measured against another copy, unresolved V genes explain less than half of the discrepancy, and the remainder lacks a known reason. Clone size and V and J calls were adopted from that table, with D and trimming inferred from the DNA. The sample table holds approximately 5,800 clones, of which roughly 84% were seen once. The leading ten clones occupy around 12% of the sample.

Notes on this clone: No cognate antigen has been identified for it. An end of the junction differs from the germline gene, which may be a read error.

Collaborating institutions collected whole blood in K2EDTA tubes following their own protocols. For TCRbeta analysis, collaborators shipped samples as frozen whole blood, isolated PBMCs, or DNA extracted from either of those sample types. The receptor was isolated from a human donor with active COVID-19. The donor label of this sample is uncertain. Sequenced material: peripheral blood. The rearrangement joined TRBV12-5 to TRBJ2-5; D gene: possibly TRBD1, on 6 matching bases. The CDR3 reads as follows: CASGLGSSAGVEEAQYF. The DNA sequence follows: TGTGCTAGTGGTTTGGGATCTTCGGCAGGGGTGGAAGAGGCCCAGTACTTC.